These 11 T cell receptor beta chains originate from one sample sequenced in a study of STAT5B mutations in CD4+ large granular lymphocyte leukemia. Profiling relied on immunoSEQ multiplex PCR, and the TCRdb table lists in-frame clones only, not all of them. The sample records over 25,000 clones, around 70% being singletons. The sample comprised CD4+ T cells from blood buffy coats. The source of these receptors is a human donor in good health.

The CDR3 DNA follows: TGTGCCAGCAGCCAAGACTTGTTGACTAGCGGGAGTATTGTGGATACGCAGTATTTT. This translates into CASSQDLLTSGSIVDTQYF. The rearrangement joins TRBV4-2 to TRBJ2-3, with TRBD2 matching 12 bases. CDR3 length: 19 residues. Looked up from germline, CDR1 is LGHNA and CDR2 is YNFKEQ. J gave up 6 bases and V 0 bases, and 13 bases lay outside the gene matches.

The count of this clone is one. The chain uses TRBV5-6 and TRBJ2-7; weak D call: TRBD2 (5 bases). Germline CDR1 SGHDT, CDR2 YYEEEE. V was trimmed by 4 bases and J by 5 bases, leaving 16 bases between them. CDR3 length equals 14 residues. CDR3 loop: CASSGLLETHEQYF. Written as DNA, the CDR3 is TGTGCCAGCAGCGGCCTACTAGAAACCCACGAGCAGTACTTC.

The CDR3: CASSEGRTSGANVLTF. CDR3 coding DNA: TGTGCCAGCAGCGAAGGACGGACCTCTGGGGCCAACGTCCTGACTTTC. This chain joins TRBV5-4 and TRBJ2-6; D unresolved. V was cut by 4 bases and J by 0 bases, with 11 bases left in between. The CDR3 contains 16 residues. The germline V gene encodes CDR1 SGHNT and CDR2 YYREEE (reference sequence). Drawing the rest from reference TRBV5-4 and TRBJ2-6, the complete variable domain is ETGVTQSPTHLIKTRGQQVTLRCSSQSGHNTVSWYQQALGQGPQFIFQYYREEENGRGNFPPRFSGLQFPNYSSELNVNALELDDSALYLCASSEGRTSGANVLTFGAGSRLTVL.

The chain joins TRBV9 to TRBJ2-2, with TRBD2 identical over 7 bases. Germline CDR1 reads SGDLS; CDR2 reads YYNGEE. The trim removed 2 bases at V and 4 bases at J, leaving 5 bases unmatched. The CDR3 spans 15 residues. The CDR3 DNA reads TGTGCCAGCAGCGTGGGGGGGAGCGGCACCGGGGAGCTGTTTTTT. This sequence encodes CASSVGGSGTGELFF.

The chain joins TRBV7-2 to TRBJ2-5; D ambiguous. V was clipped by 2 bases and J by 5 bases, with 6 bases between them. Looked up from germline, CDR1 is SGHTA and CDR2 is FQGNSA. CDR3 length: 12 residues. CDR3 bases: TGTGCCAGCAGCTTATCTGAGGAGACCCAGTACTTC. It specifies CASSLSEETQYF.

This clone turned up a few times. The CDR3 sequence: CASSLVSDGFYEQYF. The DNA of the CDR3 is TGTGCCAGCAGCTTAGTCTCCGACGGGTTCTACGAGCAGTACTTC. The rearrangement joins TRBV11-3 to TRBJ2-7; D unresolved. V lost 1 base and J 3 bases, leaving 13 bases between the germline ends. The CDR3 totals 15 residues. CDR1 and CDR2 (germline): SGHNT, YENEEA.

This chain uses TRBV6-5 with TRBJ1-2; 9 bases are shared with TRBD1. Germline V gene lookup returns CDR1 MNHEY and CDR2 SVGAGI. With V trimmed by 6 bases and J by 3 bases, 8 bases remained unmatched. There are 15 residues in the CDR3. DNA of the CDR3: TGTGCCAGCAGAACGGACAGGGGAGTAGACTATGGCTACACCTTC. Translating it yields CASRTDRGVDYGYTF.

Here the CDR3 DNA reads TGCGCCAGCAGCCAACCGGGACTAGCGGGCACAGATACGCAGTATTTT. This gives the protein CASSQPGLAGTDTQYF. The rearrangement uses TRBV4-1 and TRBJ2-3, with TRBD2 matching over 11 bases. J gave up 1 base and V 2 bases, and 2 bases lay outside the gene matches. Germline V gives CDR1 MGHRA, CDR2 YSYEKL. The CDR3 runs 16 residues.

The chain joins TRBV7-9 to TRBJ1-6; D perhaps matches TRBD1 (5 bases). Between the trimmed V and J ends, which lost 2 bases and 7 bases, there was a span of 9 bases. The germline CDR1 and CDR2 sequences are SEHNR and FQNEAQ (reference sequence). This CDR3 contains 14 residues. DNA for the CDR3: TGTGCCAGCAGCTTACGGGGACGCAATTCACCCCTCCACTTT. Translating gives CASSLRGRNSPLHF.

The V call is TRBV5-6, the J call TRBJ1-6, with D perhaps TRBD1 (5 bases). Trimming shortened V by 1 base and J by 7 bases, and 9 bases separated the two germline ends. This CDR3 spans 14 amino acids. The germline gives CDR1 SGHDT, CDR2 YYEEEE. The DNA for the CDR3 is TGTGCCAGCAGCTTGCCAGGGAGGAATTCACCCCTCCACTTT. Residues: CASSLPGRNSPLHF.

The CDR3 spells CASSIGGQGRETQYF. In DNA, the CDR3 is TGTGCCAGTAGTATTGGGGGACAGGGTCGAGAGACCCAGTACTTC. The chain has TRBV19 and TRBJ2-5; 9 nucleotides align to TRBD1. The CDR3 runs 15 residues. J was trimmed by 4 bases and V by 3 bases; bases with no gene match: 6. Germline CDR1 is LNHDA and CDR2 is SQIVND (reference sequence).